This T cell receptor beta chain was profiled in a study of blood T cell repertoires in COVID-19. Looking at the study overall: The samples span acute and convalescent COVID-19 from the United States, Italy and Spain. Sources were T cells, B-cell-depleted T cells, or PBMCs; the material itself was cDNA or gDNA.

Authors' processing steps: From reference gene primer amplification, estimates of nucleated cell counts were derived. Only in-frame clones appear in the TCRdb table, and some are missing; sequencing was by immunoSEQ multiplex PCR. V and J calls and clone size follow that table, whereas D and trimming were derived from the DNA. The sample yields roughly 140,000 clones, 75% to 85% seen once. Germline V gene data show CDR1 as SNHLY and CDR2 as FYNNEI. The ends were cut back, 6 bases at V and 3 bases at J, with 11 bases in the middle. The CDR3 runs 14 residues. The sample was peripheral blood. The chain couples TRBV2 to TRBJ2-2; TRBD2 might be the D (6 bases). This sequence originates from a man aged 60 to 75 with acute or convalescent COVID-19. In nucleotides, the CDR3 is TGTGCCAGCAGGGGGGACTCCTACACCGGGGAGCTGTTTTTT. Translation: CASRGDSYTGELFF.